Listed below are T cell receptor beta chains from one sample, sequenced in a study of blood T cell repertoires in COVID-19. TCRdb keeps only in-frame clones here, not all; method: immunoSEQ multiplex PCR. The profile covers approximately 150,000 clones, with around 89% appearing a single time and roughly 18% taken by the ten largest. The source material was peripheral blood. All receptors derive from a man aged 50 to 60 with active or convalescent COVID-19. Both conserved end residues are part of each CDR3. A D gene is named only where the DNA matches it firmly. The size of a clone is reported for some rows only, either as once, few or many, or as a class for expanded clones.

j_gene: TRBJ2-1; d_gene: NA; len: 13; v_gene: TRBV15; abundance: NA; CDR3nt: TGTGCCACCAGCAGAGATCGAGGCGTTGAGCAGTTCTTC; CDR3aa: CATSRDRGVEQFF
j_gene: TRBJ1-1; d_gene: TRBD1; len: 15; v_gene: TRBV19; abundance: NA; CDR3nt: TGTGCCAGTAGTATGGGCAGGGGGTCGTGGACTGAAGCTTTCTTT; CDR3aa: CASSMGRGSWTEAFF
j_gene: TRBJ1-1; d_gene: NA; len: 15; v_gene: TRBV29-1; abundance: NA; CDR3nt: TGCAGCGTGCGCCTTAGAGGCCGTTCTCTAAGTGAAGCTTTCTTT; CDR3aa: CSVRLRGRSLSEAFF
j_gene: TRBJ2-3; d_gene: NA; len: 15; v_gene: TRBV4-1; abundance: NA; CDR3nt: TGCGCCAGCAGCCAAGATCCGTTTCTCGCAGATACGCAGTATTTT; CDR3aa: CASSQDPFLADTQYF
j_gene: TRBJ2-1; d_gene: NA; len: 15; v_gene: TRBV2; abundance: NA; CDR3nt: TGTGCCAGCAGTGAAGCGGGGGCGGGTGGGAATGAGCAGTTCTTC; CDR3aa: CASSEAGAGGNEQFF
j_gene: TRBJ2-7; d_gene: NA; len: 15; v_gene: TRBV28; abundance: NA; CDR3nt: TGTGCCAGCAGGGCCGACTTAGGCCAAGGCTACGAGCAGTACTTC; CDR3aa: CASRADLGQGYEQYF
j_gene: TRBJ2-1; d_gene: TRBD2; len: 15; v_gene: TRBV18; abundance: NA; CDR3nt: TGTGCCAGCTCACCGACTAGCGGGACAGTGAATGAGCAGTTCTTC; CDR3aa: CASSPTSGTVNEQFF
j_gene: TRBJ2-5; d_gene: NA; len: 11; v_gene: TRBV20-1; abundance: NA; CDR3nt: TGCAGTGCTAGTCAGGTGGAGACCCAGTACTTC; CDR3aa: CSASQVETQYF
j_gene: TRBJ2-3; d_gene: TRBD2; len: 14; v_gene: TRBV10-3; abundance: few; CDR3nt: TGTGCCATCAGTGCGGGGGGGCGCACAGATACGCAGTATTTT; CDR3aa: CAISAGGRTDTQYF
j_gene: TRBJ2-3; d_gene: NA; len: 14; v_gene: TRBV6-4; abundance: NA; CDR3nt: TGTGCCAGCAGTCTTGAAGCGGGCACAGATACGCAGTATTTT; CDR3aa: CASSLEAGTDTQYF
j_gene: TRBJ1-5; d_gene: NA; len: 15; v_gene: TRBV7-8; abundance: NA; CDR3nt: TGTGCCAGCAGCTTACTGCAGGGTTATAATCAGCCCCAGCATTTT; CDR3aa: CASSLLQGYNQPQHF
j_gene: TRBJ2-5; d_gene: TRBD2; len: 17; v_gene: TRBV7-2; abundance: once; CDR3nt: TGTGCCAGCAGCTTAGGTCTAGCGGGAGGGGTTGGGGAGACCCAGTACTTC; CDR3aa: CASSLGLAGGVGETQYF
j_gene: TRBJ1-4; d_gene: TRBD1; len: 16; v_gene: TRBV11-2; abundance: NA; CDR3nt: TGTGCCAGCAGCAAGGGACAGGGGGCTAATAATGAAAAACTGTTTTTT; CDR3aa: CASSKGQGANNEKLFF
j_gene: TRBJ2-5; d_gene: TRBD2; len: 16; v_gene: TRBV5-4; abundance: NA; CDR3nt: TGTGCCAGCAGCGGACGGACTAGCGGGTTTCAAGAGACCCAGTACTTC; CDR3aa: CASSGRTSGFQETQYF
j_gene: TRBJ1-6; d_gene: TRBD1; len: 15; v_gene: TRBV5-4; abundance: NA; CDR3nt: TGTGCCAGCAGCTCGACAGGGGGTGGGAATTCACCCCTCCACTTT; CDR3aa: CASSSTGGGNSPLHF
j_gene: TRBJ2-7; d_gene: TRBD2; len: 14; v_gene: TRBV28; abundance: NA; CDR3nt: TGTGCCACCTCGGTAGCGGGAGGTTCCTACGAGCAGTACTTC; CDR3aa: CATSVAGGSYEQYF
j_gene: TRBJ2-1; d_gene: TRBD2; len: 15; v_gene: TRBV9; abundance: NA; CDR3nt: TGTGCCAGCAGCCTTAGCGGGGGGTGGACAGATGAGCAGTTCTTC; CDR3aa: CASSLSGGWTDEQFF
j_gene: TRBJ1-2; d_gene: NA; len: 14; v_gene: TRBV10-2; abundance: once; CDR3nt: TGCGCCAGCTTTGACAGGCGCAGGTCTGAGGGCTACACCTTC; CDR3aa: CASFDRRRSEGYTF
j_gene: TRBJ2-7; d_gene: TRBD1; len: 15; v_gene: TRBV14; abundance: once; CDR3nt: TGTGCCAGCAGCCAGGGACAGGAAATGACCTACGAGCAGTACTTC; CDR3aa: CASSQGQEMTYEQYF
j_gene: TRBJ2-7; d_gene: NA; len: 14; v_gene: TRBV30; abundance: NA; CDR3nt: TGTGCCTGGATGCGGCAGGGGCGTACCTACGAGCAGTACTTC; CDR3aa: CAWMRQGRTYEQYF
j_gene: TRBJ2-2; d_gene: TRBD2; len: 15; v_gene: TRBV19; abundance: once; CDR3nt: TGTGCCAGTATGTCGAGCCGGGGGGACACCGGGGAGCTGTTTTTT; CDR3aa: CASMSSRGDTGELFF
j_gene: TRBJ2-4; d_gene: TRBD1; len: 17; v_gene: TRBV5-1; abundance: NA; CDR3nt: TGCGCCAGCAGCCCCGAAACCCGACAGGGCTCCAAAAACATTCAGTACTTC; CDR3aa: CASSPETRQGSKNIQYF
j_gene: TRBJ2-3; d_gene: NA; len: 15; v_gene: TRBV19; abundance: NA; CDR3nt: TGTGCCAGTAGTATAGAAACAGGAGTCACAGATACGCAGTATTTT; CDR3aa: CASSIETGVTDTQYF
j_gene: TRBJ1-1; d_gene: TRBD1; len: 14; v_gene: TRBV6-1; abundance: NA; CDR3nt: TGTGCCAGCAGTGAGGGGACAGCGAACACTGAAGCTTTCTTT; CDR3aa: CASSEGTANTEAFF
j_gene: TRBJ1-2; d_gene: NA; len: 14; v_gene: TRBV28; abundance: NA; CDR3nt: TGTGCCAGCAGCCCTCAGGGGCATAACTATGGCTACACCTTC; CDR3aa: CASSPQGHNYGYTF
j_gene: TRBJ2-2; d_gene: NA; len: 14; v_gene: TRBV5-1; abundance: NA; CDR3nt: TGCGCCAGCACCAGACAGGGAGGCACCGGGGAGCTGTTTTTT; CDR3aa: CASTRQGGTGELFF
j_gene: TRBJ1-1; d_gene: NA; len: 13; v_gene: TRBV3-1/TRBV3-2; abundance: once; CDR3nt: TGTGCCAGCAGCCAGGGGAGGGACACTGAAGCTTTCTTT; CDR3aa: CASSQGRDTEAFF
j_gene: TRBJ1-6; d_gene: TRBD1; len: 16; v_gene: TRBV2; abundance: NA; CDR3nt: TGTGCCAGCAGTGAAAGGGGACAGGGGGTTAGGTCACCCCTCCACTTT; CDR3aa: CASSERGQGVRSPLHF
j_gene: TRBJ2-2; d_gene: NA; len: 14; v_gene: TRBV4-1; abundance: NA; CDR3nt: TGCGCCAGCAGCCAAGGGTCAGGGTGGAGGGAGCTGTTTTTT; CDR3aa: CASSQGSGWRELFF
j_gene: TRBJ2-1; d_gene: TRBD1; len: 16; v_gene: TRBV5-1; abundance: NA; CDR3nt: TGCGCCAGCAGCTTGGTTAGGACAGGGGACTCTCATGAGCAGTTCTTC; CDR3aa: CASSLVRTGDSHEQFF
j_gene: TRBJ1-2; d_gene: TRBD1; len: 12; v_gene: TRBV24-1; abundance: NA; CDR3nt: TGTGCCACCGGGGACAGGGACTATGGCTACACCTTC; CDR3aa: CATGDRDYGYTF
j_gene: TRBJ1-1; d_gene: NA; len: 14; v_gene: TRBV19; abundance: NA; CDR3nt: TGTGCCAGTAGTATTTGGAGGGGAAACACTGAAGCTTTCTTT; CDR3aa: CASSIWRGNTEAFF
j_gene: TRBJ2-7; d_gene: NA; len: 13; v_gene: TRBV30; abundance: NA; CDR3nt: TGTGCCTGGAGCCTAAATCCGGGGAACGAGCAGTACTTC; CDR3aa: CAWSLNPGNEQYF
j_gene: TRBJ2-7; d_gene: TRBD2; len: 17; v_gene: TRBV18; abundance: NA; CDR3nt: TGTGCCAGCTCACCACCGGGCACTAGCGTTGATTCCTACGAGCAGTACTTC; CDR3aa: CASSPPGTSVDSYEQYF
j_gene: TRBJ2-5; d_gene: NA; len: 13; v_gene: TRBV19; abundance: NA; CDR3nt: TGTGCCAGTAGAGAGGGGGGGGGAGAGACCCAGTACTTC; CDR3aa: CASREGGGETQYF
j_gene: TRBJ2-5; d_gene: NA; len: 13; v_gene: TRBV19; abundance: NA; CDR3nt: TGTGCCAGTCAAAGGGGGTTACAAGAGACCCAGTACTTC; CDR3aa: CASQRGLQETQYF
j_gene: TRBJ1-6; d_gene: NA; len: 14; v_gene: TRBV6-1; abundance: NA; CDR3nt: TGTGCCAGCAGTGAGGGGGGGGGTTTCTCACCCCTCCACTTT; CDR3aa: CASSEGGGFSPLHF
j_gene: TRBJ1-4; d_gene: NA; len: 15; v_gene: TRBV6-5; abundance: NA; CDR3nt: TGTGCCAGCAGCCCCGCGGGGGGCTCGGAGGAAAAACTGTTTTTT; CDR3aa: CASSPAGGSEEKLFF
j_gene: TRBJ1-5; d_gene: TRBD1; len: 15; v_gene: TRBV28; abundance: once; CDR3nt: TGTGCCAGCAGCCAACGACAGGGCTCGGGGCAGCCCCAGCATTTT; CDR3aa: CASSQRQGSGQPQHF
j_gene: TRBJ1-1; d_gene: NA; len: 12; v_gene: TRBV6-5; abundance: NA; CDR3nt: TGTGCCAGCAGTCGTATGAACACTGAAGCTTTCTTT; CDR3aa: CASSRMNTEAFF
j_gene: TRBJ2-2; d_gene: NA; len: 14; v_gene: TRBV29-1; abundance: few; CDR3nt: TGCAGCGTAGCCGTGGGGGGTTTAGCCGGGGAGCTGTTTTTT; CDR3aa: CSVAVGGLAGELFF
j_gene: TRBJ2-6; d_gene: NA; len: 16; v_gene: TRBV6-5; abundance: NA; CDR3nt: TGTGCCAGCAGTTACAATGGGGGGTCTGGGGCCAACGTCCTGACTTTC; CDR3aa: CASSYNGGSGANVLTF
j_gene: TRBJ2-5; d_gene: NA; len: 13; v_gene: TRBV29-1; abundance: NA; CDR3nt: TGCAGCGTTGCGGCTAGCGAGAAAGAGACCCAGTACTTC; CDR3aa: CSVAASEKETQYF
j_gene: TRBJ1-2; d_gene: TRBD1; len: 15; v_gene: TRBV12-5; abundance: NA; CDR3nt: TGTGCTAGTGGTTTGGTTAGACAGGGAAACTATGGCTACACCTTC; CDR3aa: CASGLVRQGNYGYTF
j_gene: TRBJ1-5; d_gene: NA; len: 15; v_gene: TRBV19; abundance: NA; CDR3nt: TGTGCCAGTAGTATGGGGGCACAGAACAATCAGCCCCAGCATTTT; CDR3aa: CASSMGAQNNQPQHF
j_gene: TRBJ1-3; d_gene: TRBD1; len: 14; v_gene: TRBV29-1; abundance: NA; CDR3nt: TGCAGCGCCGGGACAGGGTACTCTGGAAACACCATATATTTT; CDR3aa: CSAGTGYSGNTIYF
j_gene: TRBJ1-1; d_gene: TRBD1; len: 13; v_gene: TRBV11-2; abundance: NA; CDR3nt: TGTGCCAGCAGCCAGGACAGGGACGCTGAAGCTTTCTTT; CDR3aa: CASSQDRDAEAFF
j_gene: TRBJ1-2; d_gene: TRBD1; len: 18; v_gene: TRBV15; abundance: NA; CDR3nt: TGTGCCACCAGCAGAGACGTGATGAGACAGGGTCCTAACTATGGCTACACCTTC; CDR3aa: CATSRDVMRQGPNYGYTF
j_gene: TRBJ2-5; d_gene: TRBD2; len: 15; v_gene: TRBV7-2; abundance: NA; CDR3nt: TGTGCCAGCAGCTCCCAGACTAGCGGGGTTGGGACCCAGTACTTC; CDR3aa: CASSSQTSGVGTQYF
j_gene: TRBJ2-3; d_gene: TRBD2; len: 15; v_gene: TRBV5-1; abundance: NA; CDR3nt: TGCGCCAGCAGCTTAACTAGCGGGGGCCGCGATACGCAGTATTTT; CDR3aa: CASSLTSGGRDTQYF
j_gene: TRBJ1-3; d_gene: TRBD1; len: 16; v_gene: TRBV29-1; abundance: NA; CDR3nt: TGCAGCGTTGGACAGGGGGGGGCCAGCTCTGGAAACACCATATATTTT; CDR3aa: CSVGQGGASSGNTIYF
j_gene: TRBJ2-3; d_gene: TRBD2; len: 15; v_gene: TRBV5-1; abundance: NA; CDR3nt: TGCGCCAGCAGCTTACAAGGGACTAGCGGGGATACGCAGTATTTT; CDR3aa: CASSLQGTSGDTQYF
j_gene: TRBJ2-6; d_gene: NA; len: 15; v_gene: TRBV6-2/TRBV6-3; abundance: NA; CDR3nt: TGTGCCAGCAGTTACCCAGACTCTGGGGCCAACGTCCTGACTTTC; CDR3aa: CASSYPDSGANVLTF
j_gene: TRBJ2-1; d_gene: TRBD2; len: 14; v_gene: TRBV28; abundance: NA; CDR3nt: TGTGCCAGCAGGGGGACTAGCGGGAGTAATGAGCAGTTCTTC; CDR3aa: CASRGTSGSNEQFF
j_gene: TRBJ2-1; d_gene: TRBD1; len: 19; v_gene: TRBV7-2; abundance: NA; CDR3nt: TGTGCCAGCAGCAAATTAGAATGGGAACAGGGGGCTTCTTACAATGAGCAGTTCTTC; CDR3aa: CASSKLEWEQGASYNEQFF
j_gene: TRBJ2-5; d_gene: NA; len: 15; v_gene: TRBV7-6; abundance: once; CDR3nt: TGTGCCAGCAGCCCGACGTCAGGGCGGCAAGAGACCCAGTACTTC; CDR3aa: CASSPTSGRQETQYF
j_gene: TRBJ1-5; d_gene: TRBD1; len: 16; v_gene: TRBV6-4; abundance: NA; CDR3nt: TGTGCCAGCATAATGGGCAGGGGGCCATTCGGGCAGCCCCAGCATTTT; CDR3aa: CASIMGRGPFGQPQHF